One T cell receptor (beta chain) is described in this entry. Its antigen is unidentified. The data belong to a study of T-cell memory formation after mild COVID-19. Study-wide findings and caveats: Contracting clones localized mainly to CM and EM when CD4+ and mainly to EMRA when CD8+.

Germline CDR1 reads SNHLY; CDR2 reads FYNNEI. This CDR3 has 14 residues. The V end was cut by 9 bases, the J end by 0 bases, with 15 bases between. MiXCR, applied by TCRdb to the 5' RACE reads, yields one record per CDR3 protein. The data show hundreds of thousands of distinct CDR3 sequences, 20% seen once. The receptor was derived from an adult woman who had mild COVID-19 (a few samples of this study predate the infection). Cell type and time point are not known. The sequenced sample was PBMCs or a T cell subset sorted from them (not recorded which). The chain uses TRBV2 and TRBJ2-7; tentatively, D is TRBD1 (6 bases). CDR3 nucleotides: TGTGCCAGAGGGGGACCCACGCGCTCCTACGAGCAGTACTTC. Encoded protein: CARGGPTRSYEQYF.